This T cell receptor beta chain is drawn from a study of control samples from healthy donors and cancer patients. Repertoires were generated with immunoSEQ multiplex PCR, while TCRdb's copy carries only in-frame clones and drops some. The table shows around 74,000 clones, with approximately 92% occurring only once. Germline CDR1 MDHEN, CDR2 SYDVKM. The CDR3 has 15 residues. V was cut by 5 bases and J by 8 bases, with 19 bases left in between. The TCR originated in a woman in her fifties or sixties in good health. Sequencing was performed on blood. The chain carries TRBV28 and TRBJ2-4; TRBD1 is a possible D gene (9 bases). The CDR3 sequence is CASSAGGQGGDIQYF. The CDR3 region has the DNA TGTGCCAGCAGTGCGGGGGGACAGGGCGGGGACATTCAGTACTTC. Full variable domain (remainder filled in from reference TRBV28 and TRBJ2-4): DVKVTQSSRYLVKRTGEKVFLECVQDMDHENMFWYRQDPGLGLRLIYFSYDVKMKEKGDIPEGYSVSREKKERFSLILESASTNQTSMYLCASSAGGQGGDIQYFGAGTRLSVL.